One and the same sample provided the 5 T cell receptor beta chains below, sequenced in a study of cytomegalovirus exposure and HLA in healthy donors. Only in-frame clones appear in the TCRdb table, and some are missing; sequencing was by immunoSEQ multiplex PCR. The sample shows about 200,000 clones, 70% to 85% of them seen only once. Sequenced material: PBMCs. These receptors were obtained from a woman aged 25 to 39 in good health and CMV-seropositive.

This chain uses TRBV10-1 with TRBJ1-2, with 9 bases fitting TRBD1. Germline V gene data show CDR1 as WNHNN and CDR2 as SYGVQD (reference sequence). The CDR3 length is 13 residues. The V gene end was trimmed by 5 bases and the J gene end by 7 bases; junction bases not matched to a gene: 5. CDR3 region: CASSPDRGGGYTF. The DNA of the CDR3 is TGCGCCAGCAGTCCGGACAGGGGAGGTGGCTACACCTTC.

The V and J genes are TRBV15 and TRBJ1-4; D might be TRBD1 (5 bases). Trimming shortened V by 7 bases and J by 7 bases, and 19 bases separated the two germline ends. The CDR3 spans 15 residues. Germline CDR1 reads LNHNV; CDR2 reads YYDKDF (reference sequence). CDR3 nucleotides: TGTGCCACCAACTATCGACCTGTTGGGGCTGAAAAACTGTTTTTT. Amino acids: CATNYRPVGAEKLFF. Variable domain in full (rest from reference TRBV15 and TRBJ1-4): DAMVIQNPRYQVTQFGKPVTLSCSQTLNHNVMYWYQQKSSQAPKLLFHYYDKDFNNEADTPDNFQSRRPNTSFCFLDIRSPGLGDTAMYLCATNYRPVGAEKLFFGSGTQLSVL.

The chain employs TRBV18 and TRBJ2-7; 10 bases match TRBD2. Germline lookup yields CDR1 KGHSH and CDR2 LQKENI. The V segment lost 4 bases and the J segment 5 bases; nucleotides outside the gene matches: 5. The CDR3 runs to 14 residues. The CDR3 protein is CASSLSGRQDEQYF. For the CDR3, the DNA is TGTGCCAGCTCACTTAGCGGGAGGCAGGACGAGCAGTACTTC.

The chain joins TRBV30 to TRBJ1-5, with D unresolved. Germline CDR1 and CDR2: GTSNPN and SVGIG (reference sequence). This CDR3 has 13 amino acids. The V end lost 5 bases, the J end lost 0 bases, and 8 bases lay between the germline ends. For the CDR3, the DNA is TGTGCCTGGTCCCGGGTTAGCAATCAGCCCCAGCATTTT. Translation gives CAWSRVSNQPQHF.

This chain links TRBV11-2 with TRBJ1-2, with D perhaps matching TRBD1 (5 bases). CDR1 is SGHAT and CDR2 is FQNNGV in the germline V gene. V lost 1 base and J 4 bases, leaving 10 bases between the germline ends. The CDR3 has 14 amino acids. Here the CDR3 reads CASSLGGAGYGYTF. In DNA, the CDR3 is TGTGCCAGCAGCTTAGGTGGGGCCGGCTATGGCTACACCTTC.